This TCR beta chain was retrieved from a study of blood T cell repertoires in COVID-19. Study as a whole: From the United States, Italy and Spain came samples of acute and convalescent COVID-19.

This clone came up once. V shed 0 bases and J shed 11 bases, with 5 bases lying between them. This CDR3 region has 12 residues. Looked up from germline, CDR1 is LGHDT and CDR2 is YNNKEL (reference sequence). TCRdb keeps only in-frame clones here, not all; method: immunoSEQ multiplex PCR. Of just under 75,000 clones in the sample, roughly 84% are singletons; the top ten hold approximately 2.5%. The rearrangement uses TRBV3-1 (or the pseudogene TRBV3-2) and TRBJ1-6, with D unresolved. Specimen: peripheral blood. The source is a man aged 80 or over with active or convalescent COVID-19. In DNA form, the CDR3 reads TGTGCCAGCAGCCAAGAGGCGGCACCCCTCCACTTT. This sequence encodes CASSQEAAPLHF.